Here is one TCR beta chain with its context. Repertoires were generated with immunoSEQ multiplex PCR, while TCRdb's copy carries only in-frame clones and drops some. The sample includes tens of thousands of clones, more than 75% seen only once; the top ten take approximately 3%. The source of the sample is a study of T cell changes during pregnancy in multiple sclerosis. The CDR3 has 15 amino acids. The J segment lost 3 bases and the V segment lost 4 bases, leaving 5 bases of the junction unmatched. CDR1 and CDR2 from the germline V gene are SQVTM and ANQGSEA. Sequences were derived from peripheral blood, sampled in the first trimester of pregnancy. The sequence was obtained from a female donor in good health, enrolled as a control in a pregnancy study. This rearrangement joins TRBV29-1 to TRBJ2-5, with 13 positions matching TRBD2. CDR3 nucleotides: TGCAGCGTTGGACTAGCGGGGGGCCTTGAAGAGACCCAGTACTTC. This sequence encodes CSVGLAGGLEETQYF.